One sample yielded the 20 T cell receptor beta chains listed below, sequenced in a study of cytotoxic CD8 clonotypes in ibrutinib-treated CLL. Repertoires were generated with immunoSEQ multiplex PCR, while TCRdb's copy carries only in-frame clones and drops some. The sample shows 270,000 or so clones, around 76% of them seen only once. Sequences were derived from PBMCs, sampled at disease progression, from a patient treated with ibrutinib. These receptors all come from a human donor with chronic lymphocytic leukemia.

J is TRBJ2-7 and V is TRBV19; unclear D gene. CDR1 is LNHDA and CDR2 is SQIVND in the germline V gene (reference sequence). V was clipped by 3 bases and J by 3 bases, with 9 bases between them. The length of the CDR3 is 13 residues. The CDR3 coding sequence is TGTGCCAGTAGTATTAATGGGAACTACGAGCAGTACTTC. It is translated as CASSINGNYEQYF.

This clone was seen more than once but under ten times. This chain links TRBV10-3 with TRBJ2-2; tentative D call: TRBD1 (6 bases). The CDR3 totals 13 residues. Germline lookup yields CDR1 ENHRY and CDR2 SYGVKD. V gave up 9 bases and J gave up 5 bases, with 13 bases separating them. The CDR3 is CAIGQTRTGELFF. The DNA for the CDR3 is TGTGCCATAGGACAGACTCGGACCGGGGAGCTGTTTTTT.

This chain joins TRBV18 and TRBJ1-5; TRBD1 matches at 7 bases. The junction had 8 bases not matched to a gene; V was cut back by 0 bases and J by 0 bases. The CDR3 totals 18 residues. Germline V gene lookup returns CDR1 KGHSH and CDR2 LQKENI. The CDR3 protein is CASSPPRQGGDSNQPQHF. CDR3 DNA sequence: TGTGCCAGCTCACCACCCCGACAGGGAGGAGATAGCAATCAGCCCCAGCATTTT.

The chain employs TRBV12-5 and TRBJ1-3; D remains unclear. Germline V gives CDR1 LGHNT, CDR2 FRNRAP. The CDR3 runs to 12 residues. Trimming cost V 0 bases and J 11 bases, with 8 bases left between them. CDR3 nucleotides: TGTGCTAGTGGTTTGGTTTCGCCTCCCATATATTTT. Translated: CASGLVSPPIYF.

This rearrangement joins TRBV27 to TRBJ2-7; TRBD1 might be the D (5 bases). V was clipped by 5 bases and J by 2 bases, with 10 bases between them. This CDR3 has 13 residues. Per the germline V gene, CDR1 is MNHEY and CDR2 is SMNVEV (reference sequence). The CDR3 loop reads CASSQGLPYEQYF. In DNA form, the CDR3 reads TGTGCCAGCAGTCAGGGCCTTCCCTACGAGCAGTACTTC.

In this sample, this clone turned up once. The gene calls are TRBV9 and TRBJ2-7, with TRBD2 matching over 10 bases. Germline CDR1 is SGDLS and CDR2 is YYNGEE. After removal of 0 bases from V and 4 bases from J, the junction contained 4 bases not matched to a gene. This CDR3 has 15 amino acids. CDR3 DNA sequence: TGTGCCAGCAGCGTAGGTCTAGCGGGAGCTTACGAGCAGTACTTC. It codes for CASSVGLAGAYEQYF.

The rearrangement links TRBV29-1 to TRBJ1-1; D ambiguous. There are 11 residues in the CDR3. CDR1 is SQVTM, CDR2 ANQGSEA, per germline. The V gene lost 4 bases and the J gene lost 8 bases, with 11 bases spanning the gap. The CDR3 sequence: CSVGIRVEAFF. CDR3 DNA: TGCAGCGTTGGCATTAGGGTAGAAGCTTTCTTT.

The V call is TRBV5-1, the J call TRBJ2-5; 7 bases match TRBD1. This CDR3 region has 13 residues. Germline trimming cut 4 bases from V and 5 bases from J; bases unmatched to any gene: 5. Germline values: CDR1 SGHRS, CDR2 YFSETQ. CDR3: CASSRQGGETQYF. CDR3 sequence (DNA): TGCGCCAGCAGCCGACAGGGTGGGGAGACCCAGTACTTC.

The chain is built from TRBV6-6 and TRBJ1-1; D is possibly TRBD1 (5 bases). The CDR3 is 15 amino acids. V dropped 2 bases and J dropped 0 bases, with 10 bases sitting between them. Germline V gene sequence: CDR1 MNHNY, CDR2 SVGAGI (reference sequence). The CDR3 region has the DNA TGTGCCAGCAGTTACAAATACAGGATGAACACTGAAGCTTTCTTT. Its translation is CASSYKYRMNTEAFF.

This chain uses TRBV18 with TRBJ2-1, with 12 bases identical to TRBD2. The J segment lost 8 bases and the V segment lost 3 bases, leaving 11 bases of the junction unmatched. Germline CDR1 is KGHSH and CDR2 is LQKENI. CDR3 size: 17 residues. This CDR3 reads CASSPQASGGVFHEQFF. The CDR3 DNA reads as TGTGCCAGCTCACCGCAGGCTAGCGGGGGGGTTTTCCATGAGCAGTTCTTC.

V is TRBV5-1 and J is TRBJ2-7; D is unclear. V was shortened by 0 bases and J by 2 bases, with 15 bases between the two germline ends. The CDR3 extends over 16 amino acids. The germline gives CDR1 SGHRS, CDR2 YFSETQ. CDR3 protein: CASSLEGSLLAYEQYF. The CDR3 DNA follows: TGCGCCAGCAGCTTGGAGGGCAGCTTACTTGCCTACGAGCAGTACTTC.

The chain recombines TRBV11-2 with TRBJ2-7; 9 bases fit TRBD2. CDR3 length: 15 residues. Germline-derived CDR1 and CDR2 are SGHAT and FQNNGV. Trimming removed 1 base from V and 4 bases from J; junction bases left unmatched: 5. The CDR3 region is CASSLGGTSYYEQYF. DNA of the CDR3: TGTGCCAGCAGCTTAGGCGGGACTAGCTATTACGAGCAGTACTTC.

V and J are TRBV4-2 and TRBJ1-1; TRBD1 matches 9 bases. The CDR3 runs to 16 residues. V dropped 5 bases and J dropped 0; count of bases not matched to a gene: 7. The germline CDR1 and CDR2 sequences are LGHNA and YNFKEQ. CDR3 sequence reads: CASSWTGELMNTEAFF. CDR3 sequence (DNA): TGTGCCAGCAGCTGGACAGGGGAGCTCATGAACACTGAAGCTTTCTTT.

The rearrangement uses TRBV4-1 and TRBJ1-6, with no clear D. This CDR3 is 17 amino acids long. The V gene's germline CDR1 is MGHRA and CDR2 YSYEKL. Trimming shortened V by 4 bases and J by 9 bases, and 22 bases separated the two germline ends. CDR3 region: CASSPPRGSNPRSPLHF. The CDR3 DNA sequence: TGCGCCAGCAGCCCTCCCCGTGGGTCGAACCCACGTTCACCCCTCCACTTT.

The V gene is TRBV19, the J gene TRBJ1-5, with TRBD1 matching 8 bases. Germline V gene lookup returns CDR1 LNHDA and CDR2 SQIVND (reference sequence). The CDR3 runs 16 residues. The J segment lost 0 bases and the V segment lost 7 bases, leaving 8 bases of the junction unmatched. CDR3 nucleotides: TGTGCCAGTACGCGGACAGGGCCATATAGCAATCAGCCCCAGCATTTT. This encodes CASTRTGPYSNQPQHF.

This chain uses TRBV27 with TRBJ2-3, with a tentative D call TRBD1 (6 bases). Per the germline V gene, CDR1 is MNHEY and CDR2 is SMNVEV (reference sequence). The germline V and J ends were trimmed by 4 bases and 4 bases, with 12 bases remaining between them. This CDR3 is 14 amino acids long. This CDR3 is CASSYRVAADTQYF. CDR3 nucleotide sequence: TGTGCCAGCAGTTACAGGGTTGCGGCAGATACGCAGTATTTT.

This CDR3 is CASSSIDGNQPQHF. In nucleotides, the CDR3 is TGTGCCAGCAGTTCGATAGACGGCAATCAGCCCCAGCATTTT. The chain links TRBV28 to TRBJ1-5; the D is unclear. The germline CDR1 and CDR2 sequences are MDHEN and SYDVKM. The V end lost 4 bases, the J end lost 2 bases, and 9 bases lay between the germline ends. This CDR3 spans 14 amino acids. The full variable domain, its missing parts supplied by reference TRBV28 and TRBJ1-5, is DVKVTQSSRYLVKRTGEKVFLECVQDMDHENMFWYRQDPGLGLRLIYFSYDVKMKEKGDIPEGYSVSREKKERFSLILESASTNQTSMYLCASSSIDGNQPQHFGDGTRLSIL.

The chain uses TRBV5-4 and TRBJ2-3, with D uncertain. The germline V gene has CDR1 SGHNT and CDR2 YYREEE (reference sequence). Trimming cost V 1 base and J 0 bases, with 9 bases left between them. This CDR3 is 15 amino acids long. The CDR3 DNA sequence: TGTGCCAGCAGCTTGAAGGCCCGGAGCACAGATACGCAGTATTTT. The encoded protein is CASSLKARSTDTQYF. Looking up the rest from reference TRBV5-4 and TRBJ2-3 gives the full variable domain: ETGVTQSPTHLIKTRGQQVTLRCSSQSGHNTVSWYQQALGQGPQFIFQYYREEENGRGNFPPRFSGLQFPNYSSELNVNALELDDSALYLCASSLKARSTDTQYFGPGTRLTVL.

J is TRBJ1-2 and V is TRBV29-1; D might be TRBD1 (5 bases). CDR1 and CDR2 (germline): SQVTM, ANQGSEA. Trimming left V 6 bases short and J 1 base short, with 15 bases between. This CDR3 comprises 14 residues. The CDR3 loop is CSVMGGRGNYGYTF. CDR3 nucleotide sequence: TGCAGCGTGATGGGAGGTAGGGGTAACTATGGCTACACCTTC.

This clone was counted between two and nine times. The chain links TRBV5-5 to TRBJ1-2; D gene ambiguous. Trimming removed 5 bases from V and 8 bases from J, with 13 bases in between. This CDR3 is built from 12 residues. CDR1 is SGHKS, CDR2 YYEKEE, per germline (reference sequence). The CDR3 DNA follows: TGTGCCAGCAGGGCAGGCGGTCCGGGCTACACCTTC. Its translation: CASRAGGPGYTF. The variable domain in full, with the rest retrieved from reference TRBV5-5 and TRBJ1-2, is DAGVTQSPTHLIKTRGQQVTLRCSPISGHKSVSWYQQVLGQGPQFIFQYYEKEERGRGNFPDRFSARQFPNYSSELNVNALLLGDSALYLCASRAGGPGYTFGSGTRLTVV.